The clone carrying this TCR beta chain showed up many times. MiXCR, applied by TCRdb to the 5' RACE reads, yields one record per CDR3 protein. The profile shows 30,000 or so distinct CDR3 sequences, around 4% of them singletons. The ends lost 3 bases at V and 4 bases at J; junction bases unmatched: 0. Germline V gene sequence: CDR1 SGHRS, CDR2 YFSETQ. The CDR3 contains 12 residues. This sample was taken from a study of neurological immune-mediated disorders. The TCR comes from a woman in her 40s in good health. Sample: CD4+ T cells from blood. The rearrangement uses TRBV5-1 and TRBJ2-5, with 7 nucleotides matching TRBD1. This CDR3 reads CASSWDRETQYF. CDR3 sequence (DNA): TGCGCCAGCAGCTGGGACAGAGAGACCCAGTACTTC.